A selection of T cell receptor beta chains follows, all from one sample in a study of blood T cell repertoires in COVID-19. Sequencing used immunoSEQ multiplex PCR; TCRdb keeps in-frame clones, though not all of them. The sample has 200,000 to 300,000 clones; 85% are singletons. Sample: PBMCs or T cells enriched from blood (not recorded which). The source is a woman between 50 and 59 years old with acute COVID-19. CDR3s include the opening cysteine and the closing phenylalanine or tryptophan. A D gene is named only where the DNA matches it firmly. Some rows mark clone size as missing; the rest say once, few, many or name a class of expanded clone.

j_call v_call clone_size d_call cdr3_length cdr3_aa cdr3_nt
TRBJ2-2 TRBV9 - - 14 CASSPGLETGELFF TGTGCCAGCAGTCCAGGGTTAGAGACCGGGGAGCTGTTTTTT
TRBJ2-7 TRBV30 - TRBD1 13 CACEPDRGYEQYF TGTGCCTGTGAACCTGACAGGGGCTACGAGCAGTACTTC
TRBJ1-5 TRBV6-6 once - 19 CASSPTGQSRGSGNQPQHF TGTGCCAGCAGTCCCACCGGGCAGTCAAGGGGTTCGGGCAATCAGCCCCAGCATTTT
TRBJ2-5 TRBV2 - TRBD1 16 CASSEPNRGPQETQYF TGTGCCAGCAGTGAACCGAACAGGGGCCCACAAGAGACCCAGTACTTC
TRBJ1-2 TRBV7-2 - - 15 CASSFYRAGNYGYTF TGTGCCAGCAGCTTCTACAGGGCTGGTAACTATGGCTACACCTTC
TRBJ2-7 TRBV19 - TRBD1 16 CASSALGTGGNHEQYF TGTGCCAGTAGTGCCCTAGGGACAGGGGGTAACCACGAGCAGTACTTC
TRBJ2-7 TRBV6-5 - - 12 CASTWGDYEQYF TGTGCCAGCACTTGGGGGGACTACGAGCAGTACTTC
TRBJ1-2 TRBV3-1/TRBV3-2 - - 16 CASSQGAMEGSYGYTF TGTGCCAGCAGCCAAGGGGCGATGGAGGGGAGCTATGGCTACACCTTC
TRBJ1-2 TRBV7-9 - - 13 CASSLGTDYGYTF TGTGCCAGCAGCTTAGGGACAGACTATGGCTACACCTTC
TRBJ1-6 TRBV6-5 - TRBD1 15 CASNSATGANSPLHF TGTGCCAGCAACAGCGCGACAGGGGCTAATTCACCCCTCCACTTT
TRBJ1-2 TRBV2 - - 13 CASSETWERGYTF TGTGCCAGCAGTGAAACTTGGGAGCGTGGCTACACCTTC
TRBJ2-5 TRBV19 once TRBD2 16 CASSRWTSGEQETQYF TGTGCCAGTAGTAGATGGACTAGCGGAGAACAAGAGACCCAGTACTTC
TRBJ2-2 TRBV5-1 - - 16 CASSLIGQTNTGELFF TGCGCCAGCAGCTTAATTGGGCAGACGAACACCGGGGAGCTGTTTTTT
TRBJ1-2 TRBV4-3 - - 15 CASSQGYREPYGYTF TGCGCCAGCAGCCAAGGGTACAGGGAACCCTATGGCTACACCTTC
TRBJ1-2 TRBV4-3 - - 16 CASSQEGPGTNYGYTF TGCGCCAGCAGCCAAGAAGGCCCAGGGACTAACTATGGCTACACCTTC
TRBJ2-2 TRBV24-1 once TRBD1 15 CATSPGTGVTGELFF TGTGCCACCAGTCCCGGGACAGGGGTCACCGGGGAGCTGTTTTTT
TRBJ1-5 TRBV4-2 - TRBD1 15 CASSETGGPNQPQHF TGTGCCAGCAGCGAGACAGGGGGCCCCAATCAGCCCCAGCATTTT
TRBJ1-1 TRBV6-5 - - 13 CASRRTSNTEAFF TGTGCCAGCCGTAGGACTTCGAACACTGAAGCTTTCTTT
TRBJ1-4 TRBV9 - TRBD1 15 CASSLLGQDNEKLFF TGTGCCAGCAGCTTACTGGGACAGGATAATGAAAAACTGTTTTTT
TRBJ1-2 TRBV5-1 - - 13 CASSLTANYGYTF TGCGCCAGCAGCTTAACAGCTAACTATGGCTACACCTTC
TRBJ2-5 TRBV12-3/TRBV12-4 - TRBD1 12 CASTGGTETQYF TGTGCCAGCACAGGGGGCACGGAGACCCAGTACTTC
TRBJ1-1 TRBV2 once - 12 CASVRATGEAFF TGTGCCAGCGTAAGGGCGACGGGGGAAGCTTTCTTT
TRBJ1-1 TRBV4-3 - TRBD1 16 CASSPGQAVMNTEAFF TGCGCCAGCAGCCCCGGACAGGCAGTTATGAACACTGAAGCTTTCTTT
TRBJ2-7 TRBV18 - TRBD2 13 CASSAGGTWEQYF TGTGCCAGCTCGGCGGGGGGGACGTGGGAGCAGTACTTC
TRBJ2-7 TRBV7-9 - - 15 CASSSIGGGNYEQYF TGTGCCAGCAGCTCAATAGGGGGCGGGAACTACGAGCAGTACTTC
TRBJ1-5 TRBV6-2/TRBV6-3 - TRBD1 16 CASSTGTVGFGQPQHF TGTGCCAGCAGTACGGGGACAGTAGGTTTCGGTCAGCCCCAGCATTTT
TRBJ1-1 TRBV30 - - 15 CAWRPPGQKNTEAFF TGTGCCTGGAGACCCCCGGGACAAAAAAACACTGAAGCTTTCTTT
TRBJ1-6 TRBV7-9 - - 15 CASSPGPGVHKPLHF TGTGCCAGCAGTCCCGGTCCCGGGGTCCACAAACCCCTCCACTTT
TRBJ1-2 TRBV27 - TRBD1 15 CASSFLGQGADGYTF TGTGCCAGCAGTTTTCTAGGACAGGGGGCGGATGGCTACACCTTC
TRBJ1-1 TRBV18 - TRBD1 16 CASSPGTGGWNTEAFF TGTGCCAGCTCACCAGGGACAGGGGGCTGGAACACTGAAGCTTTCTTT
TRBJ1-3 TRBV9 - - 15 CASSGQAASGNTIYF TGTGCCAGCAGCGGACAGGCCGCCTCTGGAAACACCATATATTTT
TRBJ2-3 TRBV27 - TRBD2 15 CASSLTSGGSDTQYF TGTGCCAGCAGTTTAACTAGCGGGGGGTCAGATACGCAGTATTTT
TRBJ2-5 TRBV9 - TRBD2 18 CASSAGPRTSGAQETQYF TGTGCCAGCAGCGCCGGGCCTCGGACTAGCGGGGCCCAAGAGACCCAGTACTTC
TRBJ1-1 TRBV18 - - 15 CASSPPGQTNTEAFF TGTGCCAGCTCACCACCGGGACAAACGAACACTGAAGCTTTCTTT
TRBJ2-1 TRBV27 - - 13 CASSLTTRNEQFF TGTGCCAGCAGTTTGACAACTAGGAATGAGCAGTTCTTC
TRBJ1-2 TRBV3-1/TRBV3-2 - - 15 CASSPRGYRVRGYTF TGTGCCAGCAGCCCCCGGGGCTACAGGGTACGAGGCTACACCTTC
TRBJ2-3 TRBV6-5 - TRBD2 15 CASSWKRGGTDTQYF TGTGCCAGCAGCTGGAAGCGGGGCGGCACAGATACGCAGTATTTT
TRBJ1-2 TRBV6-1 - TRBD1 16 CASSEDYWTGSHGYTF TGTGCCAGCAGTGAAGATTATTGGACAGGGAGTCATGGCTACACCTTC
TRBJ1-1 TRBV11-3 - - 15 CASSPSRISNTEAFF TGTGCCAGCAGCCCTTCGAGAATTTCGAACACTGAAGCTTTCTTT
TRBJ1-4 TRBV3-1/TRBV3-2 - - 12 CASSQGAEKLFF TGTGCCAGCAGCCAAGGTGCGGAAAAACTGTTTTTT
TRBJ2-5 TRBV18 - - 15 CASSPPMGGVETQYF TGTGCCAGCTCACCACCGATGGGAGGTGTAGAGACCCAGTACTTC
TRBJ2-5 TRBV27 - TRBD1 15 CASSRGTGIKETQYF TGTGCCAGCAGCCGAGGGACAGGGATTAAGGAGACCCAGTACTTC
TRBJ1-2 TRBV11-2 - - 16 CASSFSTADFLYGYTF TGTGCCAGCAGCTTTTCGACAGCCGACTTTCTCTATGGCTACACCTTC
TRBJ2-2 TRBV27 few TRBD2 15 CASRVLAGNTGELFF TGTGCCAGCAGGGTTTTAGCGGGTAACACCGGGGAGCTGTTTTTT
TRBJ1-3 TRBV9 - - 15 CASSPTREDGNTIYF TGTGCCAGCAGCCCCACCAGGGAAGATGGAAACACCATATATTTT
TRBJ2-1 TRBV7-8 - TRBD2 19 CASSLAYQRTSGGYNEQFF TGTGCCAGCAGCTTAGCCTATCAAAGGACTAGCGGGGGGTACAATGAGCAGTTCTTC
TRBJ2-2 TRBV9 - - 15 CASRVGQGNTGELFF TGTGCCAGCAGGGTAGGGCAGGGGAACACCGGGGAGCTGTTTTTT